Shown below are 27 T cell receptor beta chains from a single sample sequenced in a study of response to subunit inactivated influenza vaccine. TCRdb independently ran MiXCR on the RT-PCR reads; one entry per CDR3 protein. The data hold roughly 500,000 distinct CDR3 sequences, with around 25% observed a single time. Sequencing was performed on CD4+ T cells sorted from PBMCs, taken roughly 5 days after vaccination. The source of these receptors is a man aged 45-65 years who received an inactivated influenza vaccine.

This rearrangement joins TRBV10-3 to TRBJ2-3; 8 nucleotides match TRBD2. This CDR3 is built from 14 residues. The V and J ends lost 10 bases and 4 bases, in that order; junction bases with no gene match: 10. Germline V gives CDR1 ENHRY, CDR2 SYGVKD. The CDR3 reads CASTGLVGPDTQYF. In DNA, the CDR3 is TGTGCCAGCACGGGACTAGTGGGCCCAGATACGCAGTATTTT.

The gene calls are TRBV18 and TRBJ2-2, with 7 bases fitting TRBD1. V lost 0 bases, J lost 5 bases, and 6 bases stayed unmatched. The CDR3 has 16 amino acids. Germline assignment: CDR1 KGHSH and CDR2 LQKENI. This chain's CDR3 is CASSPPNKGATGELFF. CDR3 sequence (DNA): TGTGCCAGCTCACCACCGAACAAGGGGGCGACCGGGGAGCTGTTTTTT.

This clonotype was seen only a few times. This chain's CDR3 is CASRGTGFHGYTF. The DNA of the CDR3 is TGTGCCAGCAGGGGGACAGGGTTTCATGGCTACACCTTC. The J gene is TRBJ1-2, the V gene TRBV6-1, with 9 bases that match TRBD1. The germline V gene encodes CDR1 MNHNS and CDR2 SASEGT. The junction had 5 bases not matched to a gene; V was cut back by 6 bases and J by 6 bases. The length of the CDR3 is 13 residues.

This clonotype was counted between two and nine times. DNA for the CDR3: TGCGCCAGCCGACAGGGAGAACAGACCCAGTACTTC. It is translated as CASRQGEQTQYF. The rearrangement links TRBV5-1 to TRBJ2-5, with TRBD1 identical over 7 bases. CDR3 size: 12 residues. V lost 7 bases and J lost 6; bases outside the gene matches: 6. The germline CDR1 and CDR2 sequences are SGHRS and YFSETQ.

V usage is TRBV20-1 and J usage is TRBJ2-5, with unresolved D. From germline, CDR1 is DFQATT and CDR2 SNEGSKA (reference sequence). CDR3 length: 15 amino acids. Trimming pared 4 bases from V and 2 bases from J, leaving 17 bases between. For the CDR3, the DNA is TGCAGTGCTACAAGTCCCTTCTCCATACAAGAGACCCAGTACTTC. Residues: CSATSPFSIQETQYF.

This clonotype was counted only a few times. J is TRBJ1-1 and V is TRBV29-1; no reliable D call. V was clipped by 3 bases and J by 11 bases, with 16 bases between them. The CDR3 consists of 12 residues. Germline-derived CDR1 and CDR2 are SQVTM and ANQGSEA. CDR3 bases: TGCAGCGTTGAGGGGAGGGAAGACACCGCTTTCTTT. This sequence encodes CSVEGREDTAFF.

This chain links TRBV5-1 with TRBJ2-1; D is possibly TRBD2 (6 bases). This CDR3 is 13 amino acids long. The ends were cut back, 5 bases at V and 10 bases at J, with 16 bases in the middle. Per germline, CDR1 SGHRS and CDR2 YFSETQ. This CDR3 reads CASRRGTEGEQFF. The CDR3 region has the DNA TGCGCCAGCAGACGGGGGACGGAGGGAGAGCAGTTCTTC.

The V and J genes are TRBV6-1 and TRBJ1-1; D is ambiguous. The germline V and J ends were trimmed by 5 bases and 6 bases, with 13 bases remaining between them. The CDR3 has 13 residues. Germline V gene data show CDR1 as MNHNS and CDR2 as SASEGT. The CDR3 region has the DNA TGTGCCAGCAGTATGAGACGGGAGTCTGAAGCTTTCTTT. Protein sequence: CASSMRRESEAFF.

This clonotype was seen a few times. The genes are TRBV29-1 and TRBJ2-7, with 8 bases fitting TRBD1. This CDR3 is 12 amino acids long. The V segment lost 3 bases and the J segment 6 bases; nucleotides outside the gene matches: 4. Per germline, CDR1 SQVTM and CDR2 ANQGSEA. CDR3 amino acids: CSVERDRSEQYF. The DNA of the CDR3 is TGCAGCGTTGAGCGGGACAGGAGCGAGCAGTACTTC.

This clonotype showed up just a few times. The gene calls are TRBV4-1 and TRBJ1-1; D might be TRBD1 (6 bases). CDR1 and CDR2 from the germline V gene are MGHRA and YSYEKL. V gave up 4 bases and J gave up 5 bases, with 17 bases separating them. This CDR3 has 15 residues. For the CDR3, the DNA is TGCGCCAGCAGCCTCTTCGGCGGGGGCTCAACTGAAGCTTTCTTT. This translates into CASSLFGGGSTEAFF.

The gene calls are TRBV10-3 and TRBJ2-3; 7 bases align to TRBD2. J lost 4 bases, V lost 8 bases, and 21 bases had no gene match. The CDR3 has 18 residues. CDR1 is ENHRY, CDR2 SYGVKD, per germline. The CDR3 spells CAICLASWGGWSSDTQYF. The CDR3 coding sequence is TGTGCCATCTGTTTAGCGTCCTGGGGGGGGTGGTCTTCAGATACGCAGTATTTT.

This clonotype appeared a few times. J is TRBJ2-2 and V is TRBV28; 9 bases map to TRBD1. Germline V lookup: CDR1 MDHEN, CDR2 SYDVKM. V was pared by 4 bases and J by 3 bases, with 6 bases of the junction left unmatched. CDR3 size: 16 residues. The CDR3 DNA follows: TGTGCCAGCAGTTCCCCGGGACAGGGAGACACCGGGGAGCTGTTTTTT. Translation gives CASSSPGQGDTGELFF.

This rearrangement joins TRBV3-1 to TRBJ1-1, with D uncertain. Trimming removed 7 bases from V and 4 bases from J, with 13 bases in between. The V gene's germline CDR1 is LGHDT and CDR2 YNNKEL (reference sequence). The CDR3 is 13 residues long. The CDR3 nucleotides read TGTGCCAGCAACCTTGGGCCGGGCACTGAAGCTTTCTTT. Its protein product is CASNLGPGTEAFF. The variable domain in full, with the rest retrieved from reference TRBV3-1 and TRBJ1-1, is DTAVSQTPKYLVTQMGNDKSIKCEQNLGHDTMYWYKQDSKKFLKIMFSYNNKELIINETVPNRFSPKSPDKAHLNLHINSLELGDSAVYFCASNLGPGTEAFFGQGTRLTVV.

There are many counts of this clonotype. The chain couples TRBV7-9 to TRBJ2-5; D is possibly TRBD1 (6 bases). Germline lookup yields CDR1 SEHNR and CDR2 FQNEAQ (reference sequence). This CDR3 is 13 amino acids long. V lost 6 bases to trimming and J lost 0 bases, with 8 bases between them. This chain's CDR3 is CASRRTDQETQYF. The CDR3 nucleotides are TGTGCCAGCAGGCGGACAGACCAAGAGACCCAGTACTTC.

This clonotype was recorded many times. This chain joins TRBV4-2 and TRBJ2-3, with D possibly matching TRBD2 (6 bases). Trimming left V 0 bases short and J 4 bases short, with 17 bases between. Looked up from germline, CDR1 is LGHNA and CDR2 is YNFKEQ. The CDR3 runs to 17 residues. CDR3 residues: CASSQESYGRGPDTQYF. CDR3 DNA sequence: TGTGCCAGCAGCCAAGAGTCGTACGGGAGAGGGCCAGATACGCAGTATTTT.

The chain recombines TRBV5-1 with TRBJ2-1; D may correspond to TRBD1 or TRBD2 (5 bases each). CDR3 size: 14 residues. Germline-derived CDR1 and CDR2 are SGHRS and YFSETQ. The V and J ends lost 7 bases and 4 bases respectively, with 15 bases between them. The DNA of the CDR3 is TGCGCCAGCGAAAAGGGAGACAGTTACAATGAGCAGTTCTTC. Protein sequence: CASEKGDSYNEQFF. The full variable domain, in which reference TRBV5-1 and TRBJ2-1 provide the parts outside the CDR3, is KAGVTQTPRYLIKTRGQQVTLSCSPISGHRSVSWYQQTPGQGLQFLFEYFSETQRNKGNFPGRFSGRQFSNSRSEMNVSTLELGDSALYLCASEKGDSYNEQFFGPGTRLTVL.

The gene calls are TRBV29-1 and TRBJ2-3; no definite D call. Trimming shortened V by 3 bases and J by 2 bases, and 12 bases separated the two germline ends. The CDR3 is 14 amino acids. The germline V gene encodes CDR1 SQVTM and CDR2 ANQGSEA. The CDR3: CSVDGMAITDTQYF. As DNA, the CDR3 is TGCAGCGTTGACGGAATGGCTATCACAGATACGCAGTATTTT.

The chain carries TRBV3-1 and TRBJ1-3; no definite D call. The CDR3 is made up of 14 amino acids. Trimming removed 3 bases from V and 1 base from J, with 7 bases in between. In germline, CDR1 is LGHDT, CDR2 YNNKEL (reference sequence). The CDR3 here is CASSQRLSGNTIYF. The CDR3 DNA follows: TGTGCCAGCAGCCAGAGGTTATCTGGAAACACCATATATTTT.

The rearrangement joins TRBV7-8 to TRBJ1-1; D is undetermined. This CDR3 contains 15 residues. V lost 1 base to trimming and J lost 6 bases, with 15 bases between them. Germline V gene data show CDR1 as SGHVS and CDR2 as FQNEAQ. The CDR3 reads CASSLEGMRAAEAFF. The CDR3 DNA reads as TGTGCCAGCAGCTTAGAGGGAATGCGGGCGGCTGAAGCTTTCTTT.

This clonotype was counted a few times. The V and J genes are TRBV4-1 and TRBJ2-7; tentatively, D is TRBD1 (6 bases). This CDR3 spans 16 amino acids. CDR1 is MGHRA and CDR2 is YSYEKL in the germline V gene. V dropped 3 bases and J dropped 0 bases, with 15 bases sitting between them. The CDR3, as DNA: TGCGCCAGCAGCCACCCCGGACAGCGCCCCTCCTACGAGCAGTACTTC. It encodes CASSHPGQRPSYEQYF.

CDR3 residues: CSVRHPNTEAFF. The CDR3 DNA is TGCAGCGTTAGACACCCGAACACTGAAGCTTTCTTT. This chain uses TRBV29-1 with TRBJ1-1; D not resolved. This CDR3 has 12 amino acids. CDR1 and CDR2 (germline): SQVTM, ANQGSEA. The V and J ends lost 5 bases and 1 base respectively, with 8 bases between them.

The rearrangement uses TRBV7-8 and TRBJ2-3, with 9 bases that match TRBD1. The CDR3 is 19 residues long. Germline V gene lookup returns CDR1 SGHVS and CDR2 FQNEAQ. With V trimmed by 5 bases and J by 4 bases, 19 bases remained unmatched. The CDR3: CASSTRSPRDREKPDTQYF. The CDR3 DNA follows: TGTGCCAGCAGCACCCGATCCCCCCGGGACAGGGAGAAACCAGATACGCAGTATTTT.

The chain couples TRBV11-2 to TRBJ2-2, with 9 positions matching TRBD2. Germline V lookup: CDR1 SGHAT, CDR2 FQNNGV. V shed 5 bases and J 4 bases; nucleotides not matched to a gene: 5. The CDR3 contains 15 residues. CDR3 coding DNA: TGTGCCAGCAGCGGGCTAGCGGGGCCCACCGGGGAGCTGTTTTTT. It specifies CASSGLAGPTGELFF.

J is TRBJ2-1 and V is TRBV20-1; D not certain. The CDR3 is 13 amino acids. V lost 6 bases and J lost 2, with 11 bases in between. Germline CDR1 is DFQATT and CDR2 is SNEGSKA (reference sequence). Here the CDR3 DNA reads TGCAGTGCCCACCGGGCTCCCTACAATGAGCAGTTCTTC. It encodes CSAHRAPYNEQFF.

The rearrangement joins TRBV12-3 or TRBV12-4 to TRBJ1-1; D gene ambiguous. Deletions cut 7 bases from V and 5 bases from J, with 20 bases between. The CDR3 is 15 amino acids. CDR3 sequence (DNA): TGTGCCAGCAACTTGAGGACTGGCCCGGGGACTGAAGCTTTCTTT. Amino acids: CASNLRTGPGTEAFF.

There are a few counts of this clonotype. The chain couples TRBV12-3 or TRBV12-4 to TRBJ1-4; D is unclear. The CDR3 extends over 15 amino acids. V lost 3 bases and J lost 7, with 15 bases in between. The DNA of the CDR3 is TGTGCCAGCAGTTTTCGGTCTCTTAGTAGTGAAAAACTGTTTTTT. Protein sequence: CASSFRSLSSEKLFF.

The rearrangement joins TRBV5-1 to TRBJ1-2, with a possible D match to TRBD1 (5 bases). The V and J ends lost 0 bases and 5 bases respectively, with 11 bases between them. The CDR3 spans 14 residues. Germline-derived CDR1 and CDR2 are SGHRS and YFSETQ. DNA of the CDR3: TGCGCCAGCAGCTTGGCATCTGGGACGTATGGCTACACCTTC. This encodes CASSLASGTYGYTF.